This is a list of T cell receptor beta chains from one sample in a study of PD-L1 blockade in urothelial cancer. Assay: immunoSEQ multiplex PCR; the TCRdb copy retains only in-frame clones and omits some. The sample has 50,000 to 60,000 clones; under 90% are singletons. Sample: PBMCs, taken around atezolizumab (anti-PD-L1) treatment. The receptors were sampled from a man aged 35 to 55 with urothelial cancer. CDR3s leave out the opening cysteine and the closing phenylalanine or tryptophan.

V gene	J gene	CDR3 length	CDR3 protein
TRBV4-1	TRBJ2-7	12	ASSLRQGEDEQY
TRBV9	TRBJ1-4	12	ASSRQATNEKLF
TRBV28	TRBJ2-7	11	ASSPPGRGEQY
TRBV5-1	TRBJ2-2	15	ASSLDNTGHYTGELF
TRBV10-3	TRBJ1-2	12	AISEATTGYGYT
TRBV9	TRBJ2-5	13	ASSPKDRARETQY
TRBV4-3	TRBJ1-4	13	ASSPETGTNEKLF
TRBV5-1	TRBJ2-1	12	ASSSGGPGDEQF
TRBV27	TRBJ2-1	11	ASSLEIGGEQF
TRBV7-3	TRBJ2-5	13	ASSLVAEGVKTQY
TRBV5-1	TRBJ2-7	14	ASSLVASGRASEQY
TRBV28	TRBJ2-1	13	ASSSTSGPHNEQF
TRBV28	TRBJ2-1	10	ASTAGGYEQF
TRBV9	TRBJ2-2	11	ASSATHTGELF
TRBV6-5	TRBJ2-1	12	ASSYGTAYNEQF
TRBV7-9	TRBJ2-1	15	ASSPPSSGLGYNEQF
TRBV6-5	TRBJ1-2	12	ASSAGQAIYGYT
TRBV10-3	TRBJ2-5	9	ASGTMETQY
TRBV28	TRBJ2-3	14	ASSQTSGRGTDTQY
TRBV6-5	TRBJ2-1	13	ASSPSGIPYNEQF